The 10 T cell receptor beta chains given below trace back to one sample, sequenced in a study of shared clonotypes between healthy human individuals. Positively selected for CCR7, the CD45RO-negative cells used as naive CD8 cells excluded terminally differentiated effector memory CD45RA+ cells. Here immunoSEQ multiplex PCR was the method, and the copy in TCRdb shows in-frame clones only, minus some. The sample shows about 2.1 million clones, approximately 94% of them seen only once. The sequenced sample was naive CD8+ T cells from PBMCs. All receptors come from a man aged 18 to 29 in good health. Some clones in this sample may be carry-over from other donors' samples.

The CDR3 loop reads CASQKRGYTF. The CDR3 DNA follows: TGTGCCAGCCAGAAGCGTGGCTACACCTTC. The V and J genes are TRBV6-1 and TRBJ1-2; D not certain. The V gene's germline CDR1 is MNHNS and CDR2 SASEGT. The CDR3 has 10 amino acids. Trimming took off 8 bases at V and 7 bases at J, with 8 bases between the two ends.

The chain combines TRBV6-5 with TRBJ2-7, with D perhaps matching TRBD1 or TRBD2 (6 bases each). V was cut by 0 bases and J by 2 bases, with 14 bases left in between. The CDR3 runs to 16 residues. The germline gives CDR1 MNHEY, CDR2 SVGAGI. CDR3 bases: TGTGCCAGCAGTTACTCGTACCGGGGGCGAACCTACGAGCAGTACTTC. This sequence encodes CASSYSYRGRTYEQYF.

This chain connects TRBV29-1 to TRBJ2-2; D is ambiguous. The CDR3 has 12 residues. V lost 7 bases to trimming and J lost 3 bases, with 9 bases between them. Germline CDR1 reads SQVTM; CDR2 reads ANQGSEA. DNA of the CDR3: TGCAGCGCCCGCAAGGACACCGGGGAGCTGTTTTTT. Its translation is CSARKDTGELFF.

This clone was found once. The chain couples TRBV4-1 to TRBJ2-2; D call uncertain. V was trimmed by 2 bases and J by 6 bases, leaving 16 bases between them. The germline V gene encodes CDR1 MGHRA and CDR2 YSYEKL. The CDR3 has 16 amino acids. CDR3 in amino acids: CASSQRTTDPPGELFF. CDR3 bases: TGCGCCAGCAGCCAAAGAACAACAGACCCTCCCGGGGAGCTGTTTTTT.

The chain links TRBV11-2 to TRBJ2-2; unclear D gene. Germline V gene lookup returns CDR1 SGHAT and CDR2 FQNNGV. V was pared by 5 bases and J by 3 bases, with 7 bases between. The CDR3 is 13 residues long. This CDR3 reads CASSHRYTGELFF. The CDR3, as DNA: TGTGCCAGCAGCCACAGATACACCGGGGAGCTGTTTTTT.

The rearrangement joins TRBV7-8 to TRBJ2-6, with D perhaps matching TRBD1 (5 bases). This CDR3 is 16 amino acids long. V shed 8 bases and J shed 3 bases, with 17 bases lying between them. In germline, CDR1 is SGHVS, CDR2 FQNEAQ. The CDR3 reads CASLGAFQGGANVLTF. The CDR3 DNA reads as TGTGCCAGCTTAGGGGCTTTTCAGGGTGGGGCCAACGTCCTGACTTTC.

This chain uses TRBV15 with TRBJ1-2, with D perhaps TRBD1 (5 bases). The germline gives CDR1 LNHNV, CDR2 YYDKDF (reference sequence). The CDR3 totals 15 residues. V was clipped by 0 bases and J by 8 bases, with 16 bases between them. The CDR3, as DNA: TGTGCCACCAGCAGAGATTTTGGGGGGTGGGACGGCTACACCTTC. Its protein is CATSRDFGGWDGYTF.

The genes are TRBV5-4 and TRBJ1-1; TRBD1 might be the D (6 bases). Germline CDR1 reads SGHNT; CDR2 reads YYREEE (reference sequence). V was pared by 3 bases and J by 0 bases, with 12 bases between. CDR3 length: 15 amino acids. CDR3 residues: CASSWRGGVNTEAFF. Here the CDR3 DNA reads TGTGCCAGCAGCTGGAGGGGGGGAGTGAACACTGAAGCTTTCTTT.

The chain's CDR3 is CASSYMGSSYEQYF. As DNA, the CDR3 is TGTGCCAGCAGCTACATGGGCTCCTCCTACGAGCAGTACTTC. This chain joins TRBV28 and TRBJ2-7; D remains unclear. The CDR3 extends over 14 amino acids. CDR1 is MDHEN, CDR2 SYDVKM, per germline. V dropped 6 bases and J dropped 0 bases, with 12 bases sitting between them.

The chain is built from TRBV12-5 and TRBJ1-1; D uncertain. CDR1 and CDR2 (germline): LGHNT, FRNRAP. This CDR3 region has 15 residues. V shed 4 bases and J shed 1 base, with 13 bases lying between them. DNA for the CDR3: TGTGCTAGTGGTTCATCCGGGTACCCGAACACTGAAGCTTTCTTT. Protein product: CASGSSGYPNTEAFF. The entire variable domain, with the rest obtained from reference TRBV12-5 and TRBJ1-1, is as follows: DARVTQTPRHKVTEMGQEVTMRCQPILGHNTVFWYRQTMMQGLELLAYFRNRAPLDDSGMPKDRFSAEMPDATLATLKIQPSEPRDSAVYFCASGSSGYPNTEAFFGQGTRLTVV.